This T cell receptor beta chain was obtained from a study of blood T cell repertoires in COVID-19. Study background: Samples representing acute and convalescent COVID-19 were sourced from the United States, Italy and Spain. T cells, B-cell-depleted T cells, or PBMCs provided the cDNA or gDNA that served as material.

Germline CDR1 is SGDLS and CDR2 is YYNGEE. The CDR3 is 15 amino acids. V trimming: 3 bases; J trimming: 5 bases; junction bases outside the gene matches: 4. Methods used by the authors: Counts of nucleated cells, estimated from reference gene primer amplification, were obtained. Assay: immunoSEQ multiplex PCR; the TCRdb copy retains only in-frame clones and omits some. That table is the source of V, J and clone size, and D and trimming were worked out from the DNA. Altogether roughly 88,000 clones are present, just over 90% being singletons, with the ten largest covering 3.9%. The rearrangement uses TRBV9 and TRBJ2-1; 11 nucleotides match TRBD1. This TCR derives from a woman between 45 and 65 years old in a cohort sampled during active COVID-19. Sequenced sample: peripheral blood. CDR3 DNA: TGTGCCAGCAGCGCCGGGACAGGGGGGAACAATGAGCAGTTCTTC. Residues: CASSAGTGGNNEQFF.